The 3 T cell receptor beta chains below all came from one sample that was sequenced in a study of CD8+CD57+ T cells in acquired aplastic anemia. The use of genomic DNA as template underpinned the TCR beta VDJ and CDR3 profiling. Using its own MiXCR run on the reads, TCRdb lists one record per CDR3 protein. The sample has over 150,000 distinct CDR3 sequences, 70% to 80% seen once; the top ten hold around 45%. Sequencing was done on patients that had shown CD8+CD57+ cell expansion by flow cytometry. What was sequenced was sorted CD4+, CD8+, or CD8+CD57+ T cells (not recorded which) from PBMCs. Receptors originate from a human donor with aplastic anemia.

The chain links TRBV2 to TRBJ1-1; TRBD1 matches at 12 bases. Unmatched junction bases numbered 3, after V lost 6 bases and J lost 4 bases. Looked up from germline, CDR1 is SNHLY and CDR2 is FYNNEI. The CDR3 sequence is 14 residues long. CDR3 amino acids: CASRGTGGGTEAFF. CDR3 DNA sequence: TGTGCCAGCAGAGGGACAGGGGGCGGCACTGAAGCTTTCTTT.

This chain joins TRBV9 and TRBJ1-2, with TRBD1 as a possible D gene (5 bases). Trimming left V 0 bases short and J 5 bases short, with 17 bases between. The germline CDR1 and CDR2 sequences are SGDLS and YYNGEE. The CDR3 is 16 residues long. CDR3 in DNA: TGTGCCAGCAGCGTAGCGGGGGGTACAGGAGGATATGGCTACACCTTC. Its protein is CASSVAGGTGGYGYTF. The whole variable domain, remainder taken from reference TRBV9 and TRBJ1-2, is DSGVTQTPKHLITATGQRVTLRCSPRSGDLSVYWYQQSLDQGLQFLIQYYNGEERAKGNILERFSAQQFPDLHSELNLSSLELGDSALYFCASSVAGGTGGYGYTFGSGTRLTVV.

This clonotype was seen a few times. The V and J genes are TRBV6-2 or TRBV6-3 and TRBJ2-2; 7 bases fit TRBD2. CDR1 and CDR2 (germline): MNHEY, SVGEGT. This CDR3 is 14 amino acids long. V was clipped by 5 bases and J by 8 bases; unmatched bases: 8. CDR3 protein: CASSQSTSAGELFF. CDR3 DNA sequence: TGTGCCAGCAGTCAATCCACTAGCGCGGGGGAGCTGTTTTTT.